A selection of T cell receptor beta chains follows, all from one sample in a study of follicular helper T cells after annual influenza vaccination. Clones were read by immunoSEQ multiplex PCR, and TCRdb kept only the in-frame ones, dropping some. The sample lists some 30,000 clones, roughly 80% occurring once. Sequenced material: CXCR5+ CD38- circulating T follicular helper cells from blood, taken on the day of influenza vaccination. All receptors derive from an adult who received the influenza vaccine. Both conserved end residues are trimmed from each CDR3. Some rows have no size entry. The others give once, few or many, or a class for an expanded clone.

cdr3_aa	v_call	j_call	clone_size	cdr3_length
ASSTLGIQY	TRBV2	TRBJ2-4	.	9
ASSWTAQQETQY	TRBV27	TRBJ2-5	.	12
ASSDRGLSYGYT	TRBV11-1	TRBJ1-2	.	12
ASSPQGSTGELF	TRBV5-1	TRBJ2-2	.	12
AISLGQGQPQH	TRBV10-3	TRBJ1-5	.	11
AISWRAGGYNEQF	TRBV10-3	TRBJ2-1	.	13
ASSEVPGISGNTIY	TRBV6-1	TRBJ1-3	few	14
ASSLRDRGGNQPQH	TRBV7-2	TRBJ1-5	few	14
ASKQGISPLH	TRBV6-1	TRBJ1-6	.	10
ASSFYVESYTQY	TRBV11-2	TRBJ2-3	.	12
ADPRDRLSSTDTQY	TRBV21-1	TRBJ2-3	.	14
ASSLEASSYNEQF	TRBV11-3	TRBJ2-1	.	13
ASSLALGGGTYEQY	TRBV7-8	TRBJ2-7	.	14
ASSSSSSTDTQY	TRBV19	TRBJ2-3	.	12
ASSPSEAVTTEAF	TRBV5-1	TRBJ1-1	.	13
ASSRDREATQY	TRBV6-1	TRBJ2-5	.	11
ASSGRQPQH	TRBV28	TRBJ1-5	.	9
ASSSPGTGGNGYT	TRBV7-8	TRBJ1-2	.	13
ASRRDRGGNEQF	TRBV2	TRBJ2-1	.	12
ATLVRRSDSPLH	TRBV6-1	TRBJ1-6	.	12
ASSKTSGGYTGELF	TRBV19	TRBJ2-2	.	14
ASSLRAGAF	TRBV28	TRBJ1-1	.	9
AWTDSPADYGYT	TRBV30	TRBJ1-2	.	12
ASSLGTGTGVKQY	TRBV7-2	TRBJ2-7	few	13
ASSVQGGTQY	TRBV7-2	TRBJ2-3	once	10
ASSVAGTDQH	TRBV5-1	TRBJ1-5	.	10
ASSAGLAGATDTQY	TRBV19	TRBJ2-3	.	14
ASSDLDRASQTQY	TRBV6-1	TRBJ2-5	.	13
ASSPSFGEKLF	TRBV18	TRBJ1-4	.	11
ASSIGSSVTDTQY	TRBV19	TRBJ2-3	.	13
ASSPRGQSNQPQH	TRBV27	TRBJ1-5	.	13